The present TCR beta chain was sequenced within a study of shared clonotypes between healthy human individuals. TCRdb's copy holds only in-frame clones and misses some; the assay was immunoSEQ multiplex PCR. The sample records under 600,000 clones, more than 95% being singletons. V lost 5 bases to trimming and J lost 0 bases; unmatched junction nucleotides: 4. The CDR3 is 14 amino acids. Germline lookup yields CDR1 SGHAT and CDR2 FQNNGV. Broader study findings: Sequencing depth was expected to influence donor clonotype sharing.

Regarding this clone: Antigen unknown.

This TCR derives from a woman aged 25 to 39 in good health. Sequenced sample: naive CD4+ T cells sorted from blood. Subset indicated: CD45RA+ positively selected. The V and J genes are TRBV11-2 and TRBJ2-7; 7 bases fit TRBD1. The CDR3 bases are TGTGCCAGCAGCACTAGACAGGGCTCCTACGAGCAGTACTTC. Encoded protein: CASSTRQGSYEQYF.